This is a list of T cell receptor beta chains from one sample in a study of cytomegalovirus exposure and HLA in healthy donors. Clones were read by immunoSEQ multiplex PCR, and TCRdb kept only the in-frame ones, dropping some. This sample carries 65,000 or so clones, about 72% of them seen once, and the ten largest clones take less than 3.5%. Sequences were obtained from PBMCs. These receptors came from a girl aged 10 to 17 in good health and CMV-seropositive. CDR3s include the opening cysteine and the closing phenylalanine or tryptophan. Part of the rows lack a size; the others show once, few, many or a class for expanded clones.

TRBV28,NA,TRBJ2-7,CASISGTSSYEQYF
TRBV2,NA,TRBJ2-1,CASSRLAGGYHNEQFF
TRBV20-1,NA,TRBJ2-5,CSAREGHRKYF
TRBV6-6,few,TRBJ2-2,CASSYGGKNTGELFF
TRBV4-1,NA,TRBJ1-1,CASSRTGNTEAFF
TRBV4-3,NA,TRBJ2-7,CASSPGRASGNNEQYF
TRBV28,once,TRBJ1-2,CAIRPGDARYGYTF
TRBV6-5,once,TRBJ2-7,CASSYIGDPSYEQYF
TRBV18,few,TRBJ1-1,CASSPPVSGEAFF
TRBV7-9,NA,TRBJ2-1,CARGTSGIDEQFF
TRBV5-4,NA,TRBJ1-2,CASSYFDRHGYTF
TRBV5-8,NA,TRBJ1-3,CASSLWGGFSGNTIYF
TRBV30,few,TRBJ1-1,CAWARGTGGMAFF
TRBV4-1,few,TRBJ2-3,CASSQELAGGTDTQYF
TRBV28,NA,TRBJ1-5,CASSSRDSPNQPQHF
TRBV28,NA,TRBJ2-7,CASSFIGVREQYF
TRBV7-2,NA,TRBJ2-7,CASSLGSRVYEQYF
TRBV4-1,few,TRBJ1-2,CASSHPTGAGTLGYTF
TRBV6-6,NA,TRBJ1-1,CASSQPGEGNTEAFF
TRBV5-8,NA,TRBJ1-1,CASSLSSFRAQNTEAFF
TRBV28,few,TRBJ2-6,CASSSGSGANVLTF
TRBV28,NA,TRBJ1-1,CASHWSTEAFF
TRBV7-2,NA,TRBJ1-1,CASSLDSDTEAFF
TRBV14,NA,TRBJ1-1,CASSHTRGFGDTEAFF
TRBV2,NA,TRBJ1-3,CASGEEGNTIYF
TRBV5-1,NA,TRBJ1-2,CASSLGGEPSYNYTF
TRBV7-9,once,TRBJ1-1,CASSSTTGKGDTEAFF
TRBV4-2,NA,TRBJ2-1,CASSQTYRDWVNEQFF
TRBV5-6,NA,TRBJ1-2,CASSLQTGFDIGYTF
TRBV5-1,NA,TRBJ2-1,CASSLTADSYNEQFF
TRBV30,NA,TRBJ1-2,CAWNLGRDGYTF
TRBV7-9,once,TRBJ2-7,CASSLVPGQGPYEQYF
TRBV29-1,NA,TRBJ1-1,CSVEGRLRKNTEAFF
TRBV6-5,NA,TRBJ1-3,CASSYSDSSGNTIYF